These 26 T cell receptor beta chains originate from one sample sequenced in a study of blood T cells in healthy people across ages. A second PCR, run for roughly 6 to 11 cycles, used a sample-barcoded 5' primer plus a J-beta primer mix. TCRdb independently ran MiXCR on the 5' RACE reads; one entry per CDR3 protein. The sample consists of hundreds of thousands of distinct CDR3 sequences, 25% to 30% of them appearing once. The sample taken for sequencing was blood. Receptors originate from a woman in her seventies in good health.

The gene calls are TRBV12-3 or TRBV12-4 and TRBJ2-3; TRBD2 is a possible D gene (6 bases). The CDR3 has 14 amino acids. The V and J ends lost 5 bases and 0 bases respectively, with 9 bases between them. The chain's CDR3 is CASSIGRSTDTQYF. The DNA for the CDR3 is TGTGCCAGCAGTATAGGGAGGAGCACAGATACGCAGTATTTT.

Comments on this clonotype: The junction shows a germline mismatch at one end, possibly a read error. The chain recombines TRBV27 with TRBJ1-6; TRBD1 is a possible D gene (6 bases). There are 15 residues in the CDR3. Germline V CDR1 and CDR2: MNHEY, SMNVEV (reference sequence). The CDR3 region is CASSSGGAQQRLLHF. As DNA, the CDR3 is TGTGCCAGTAGTTCCGGGGGGGCCCAACAACGTCTCCTCCACTTT.

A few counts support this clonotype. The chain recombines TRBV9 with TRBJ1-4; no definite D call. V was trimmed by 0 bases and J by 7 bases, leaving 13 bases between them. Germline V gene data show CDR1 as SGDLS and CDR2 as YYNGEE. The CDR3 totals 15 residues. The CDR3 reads CASSVGAGLGEKLFF. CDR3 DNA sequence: TGTGCCAGCAGCGTAGGGGCAGGCTTAGGTGAAAAACTGTTTTTT. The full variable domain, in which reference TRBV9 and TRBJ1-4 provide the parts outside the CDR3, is DSGVTQTPKHLITATGQRVTLRCSPRSGDLSVYWYQQSLDQGLQFLIQYYNGEERAKGNILERFSAQQFPDLHSELNLSSLELGDSALYFCASSVGAGLGEKLFFGSGTQLSVL.

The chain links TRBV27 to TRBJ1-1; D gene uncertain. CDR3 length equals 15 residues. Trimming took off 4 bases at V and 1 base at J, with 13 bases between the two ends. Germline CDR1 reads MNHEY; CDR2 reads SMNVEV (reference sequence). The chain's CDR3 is CASSSTGFENTEAFF. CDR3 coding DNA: TGTGCCAGCAGTTCGACGGGTTTCGAGAACACTGAAGCTTTCTTT.

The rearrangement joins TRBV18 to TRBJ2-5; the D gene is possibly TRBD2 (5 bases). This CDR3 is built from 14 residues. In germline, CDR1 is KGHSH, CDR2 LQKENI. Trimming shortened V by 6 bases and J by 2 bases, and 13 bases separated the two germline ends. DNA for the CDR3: TGTGCCAGCTCCACCACCTCGGGGCAAGAGACCCAGTACTTC. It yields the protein CASSTTSGQETQYF. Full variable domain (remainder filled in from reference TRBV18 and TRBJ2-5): NAGVMQNPRHLVRRRGQEARLRCSPMKGHSHVYWYRQLPEEGLKFMVYLQKENIIDESGMPKERFSAEFPKEGPSILRIQQVVRGDSAAYFCASSTTSGQETQYFGPGTRLLVL.

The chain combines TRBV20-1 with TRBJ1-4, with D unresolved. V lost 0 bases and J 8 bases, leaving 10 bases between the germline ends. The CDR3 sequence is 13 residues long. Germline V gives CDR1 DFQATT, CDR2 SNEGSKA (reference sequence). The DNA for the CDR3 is TGCAGTGCTAGAGAGGTGGCAGGAGAAAAACTGTTTTTT. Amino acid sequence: CSAREVAGEKLFF.

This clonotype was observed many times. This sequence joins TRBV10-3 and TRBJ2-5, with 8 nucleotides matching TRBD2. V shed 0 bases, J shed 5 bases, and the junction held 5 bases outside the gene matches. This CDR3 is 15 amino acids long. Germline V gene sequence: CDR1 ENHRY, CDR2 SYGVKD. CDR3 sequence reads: CAISESRAGAETQYF. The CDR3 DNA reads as TGTGCCATCAGTGAGTCAAGAGCGGGAGCGGAGACCCAGTACTTC.

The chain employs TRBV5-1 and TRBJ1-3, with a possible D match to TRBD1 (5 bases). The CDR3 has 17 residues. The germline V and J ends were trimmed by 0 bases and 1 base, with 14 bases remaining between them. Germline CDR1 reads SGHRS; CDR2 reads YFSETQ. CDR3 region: CASSLGGSHRSGNTIYF. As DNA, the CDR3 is TGCGCCAGCAGCTTGGGGGGCAGCCATCGATCTGGAAACACCATATATTTT.

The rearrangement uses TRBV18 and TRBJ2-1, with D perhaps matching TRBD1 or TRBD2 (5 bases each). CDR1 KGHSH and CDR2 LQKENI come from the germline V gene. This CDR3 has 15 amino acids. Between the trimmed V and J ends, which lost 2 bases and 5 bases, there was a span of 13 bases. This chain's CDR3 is CASSPWGTPNNEQFF. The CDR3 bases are TGTGCCAGCTCACCATGGGGGACGCCTAACAATGAGCAGTTCTTC.

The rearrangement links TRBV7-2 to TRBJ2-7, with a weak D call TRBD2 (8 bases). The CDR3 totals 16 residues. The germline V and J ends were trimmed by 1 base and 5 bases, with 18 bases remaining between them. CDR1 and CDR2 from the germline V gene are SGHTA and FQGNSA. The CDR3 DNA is TGTGCCAGCAGCTTAGAAGCGGGGGTCAGGGGGAACGAGCAGTACTTC. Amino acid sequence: CASSLEAGVRGNEQYF.

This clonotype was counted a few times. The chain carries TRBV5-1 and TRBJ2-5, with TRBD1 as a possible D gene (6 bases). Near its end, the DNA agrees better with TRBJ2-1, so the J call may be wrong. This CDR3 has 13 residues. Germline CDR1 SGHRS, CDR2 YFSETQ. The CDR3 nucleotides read TGCGCCAGCAGCGTACCGGACAGTTATCAGCAGTTCTTC. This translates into CASSVPDSYQQFF.

In nucleotides, the CDR3 is TGCAGTGCTAGAGATCGGGTAGCGGGGGGGCAAGAGACCCAGTACTTC. Protein: CSARDRVAGGQETQYF. The chain recombines TRBV20-1 with TRBJ2-5; TRBD2 agrees at 11 bases. This CDR3 has 16 residues. After removal of 0 bases from V and 2 bases from J, the junction contained 5 bases not matched to a gene. The germline CDR1 and CDR2 sequences are DFQATT and SNEGSKA (reference sequence).

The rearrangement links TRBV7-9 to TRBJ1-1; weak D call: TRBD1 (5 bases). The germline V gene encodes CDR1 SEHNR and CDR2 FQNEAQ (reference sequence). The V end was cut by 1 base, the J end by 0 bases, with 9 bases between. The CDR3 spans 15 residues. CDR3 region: CASSLVEGLNTEAFF. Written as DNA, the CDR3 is TGTGCCAGCAGCTTAGTGGAGGGGCTGAACACTGAAGCTTTCTTT.

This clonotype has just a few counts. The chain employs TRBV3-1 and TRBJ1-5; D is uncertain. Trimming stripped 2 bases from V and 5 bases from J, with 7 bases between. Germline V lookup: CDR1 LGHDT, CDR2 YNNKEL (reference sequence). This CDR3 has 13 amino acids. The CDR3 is CASSQFWDQPQHF. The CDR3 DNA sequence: TGTGCCAGCAGCCAATTTTGGGATCAGCCCCAGCATTTT.

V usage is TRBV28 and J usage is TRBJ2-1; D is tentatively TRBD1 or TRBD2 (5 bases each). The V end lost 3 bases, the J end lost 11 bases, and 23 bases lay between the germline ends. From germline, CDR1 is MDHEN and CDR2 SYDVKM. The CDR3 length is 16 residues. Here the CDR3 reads CASSLGSRDDDIKQFF. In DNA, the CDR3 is TGTGCCAGCAGTTTGGGGAGTAGGGACGACGATATTAAGCAGTTCTTC.

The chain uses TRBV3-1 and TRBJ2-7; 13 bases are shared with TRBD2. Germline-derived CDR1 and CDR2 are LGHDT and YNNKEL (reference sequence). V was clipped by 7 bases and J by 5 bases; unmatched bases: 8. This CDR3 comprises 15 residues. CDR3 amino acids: CASKTSGRTPDEQYF. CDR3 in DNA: TGTGCCAGCAAGACTAGCGGGAGGACCCCTGACGAGCAGTACTTC.

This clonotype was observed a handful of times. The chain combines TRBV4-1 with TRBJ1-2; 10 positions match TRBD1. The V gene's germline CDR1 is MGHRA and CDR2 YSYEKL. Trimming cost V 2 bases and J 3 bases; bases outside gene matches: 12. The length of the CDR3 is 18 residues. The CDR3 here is CASSQTSVGTGEYYGYTF. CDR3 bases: TGCGCCAGCAGCCAAACGAGTGTCGGGACAGGGGAATACTATGGCTACACCTTC.

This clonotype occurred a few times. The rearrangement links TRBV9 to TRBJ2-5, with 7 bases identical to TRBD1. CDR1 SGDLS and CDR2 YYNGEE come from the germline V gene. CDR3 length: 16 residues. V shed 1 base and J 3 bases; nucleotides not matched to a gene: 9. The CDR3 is CASSVTSGTVKETQYF. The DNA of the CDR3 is TGTGCCAGCAGCGTAACCTCCGGGACAGTAAAAGAGACCCAGTACTTC.

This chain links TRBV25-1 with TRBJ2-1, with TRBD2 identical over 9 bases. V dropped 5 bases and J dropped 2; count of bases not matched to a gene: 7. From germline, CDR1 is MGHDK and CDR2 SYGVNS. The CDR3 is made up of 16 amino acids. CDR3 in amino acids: CASSRGRAGPYNEQFF. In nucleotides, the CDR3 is TGTGCCAGCAGTCGCGGGAGGGCGGGCCCCTACAATGAGCAGTTCTTC.

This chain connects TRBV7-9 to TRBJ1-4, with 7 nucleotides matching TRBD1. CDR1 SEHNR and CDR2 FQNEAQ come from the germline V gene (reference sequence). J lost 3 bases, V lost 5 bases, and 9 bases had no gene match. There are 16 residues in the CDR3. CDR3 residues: CASSLRGDRPNEKLFF. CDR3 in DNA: TGTGCCAGCAGCCTCAGGGGGGACAGACCTAATGAAAAACTGTTTTTT.

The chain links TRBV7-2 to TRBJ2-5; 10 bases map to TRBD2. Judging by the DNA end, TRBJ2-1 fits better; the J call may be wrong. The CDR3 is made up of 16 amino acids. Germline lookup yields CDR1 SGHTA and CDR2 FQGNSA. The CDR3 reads CASSLYLAGVSYEQFF. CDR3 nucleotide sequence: TGTGCCAGCAGCTTATATCTAGCGGGGGTAAGCTATGAGCAGTTCTTC.

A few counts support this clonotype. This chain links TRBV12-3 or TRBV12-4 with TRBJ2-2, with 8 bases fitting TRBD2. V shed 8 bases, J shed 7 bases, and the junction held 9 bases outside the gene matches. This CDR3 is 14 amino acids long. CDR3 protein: CASSAGVLVGELFF. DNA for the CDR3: TGTGCCAGCTCAGCGGGAGTACTAGTCGGGGAGCTGTTTTTT.

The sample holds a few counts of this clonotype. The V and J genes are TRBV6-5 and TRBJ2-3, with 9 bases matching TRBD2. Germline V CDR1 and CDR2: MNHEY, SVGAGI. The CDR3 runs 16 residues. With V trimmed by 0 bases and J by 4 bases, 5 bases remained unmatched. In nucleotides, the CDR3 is TGTGCCAGCAGTTACTCCGTCCAGCGGGAGGCAGATACGCAGTATTTT. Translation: CASSYSVQREADTQYF.

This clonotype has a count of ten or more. CDR3 loop: CSAGAGLYNEQFF. CDR3 nucleotides: TGCAGTGCTGGGGCGGGACTGTACAATGAGCAGTTCTTC. The chain couples TRBV20-1 to TRBJ2-1; D perhaps matches TRBD2 (6 bases). The CDR3 contains 13 residues. V was pared by 5 bases and J by 4 bases, with 12 bases between. CDR1 is DFQATT and CDR2 is SNEGSKA in the germline V gene (reference sequence).

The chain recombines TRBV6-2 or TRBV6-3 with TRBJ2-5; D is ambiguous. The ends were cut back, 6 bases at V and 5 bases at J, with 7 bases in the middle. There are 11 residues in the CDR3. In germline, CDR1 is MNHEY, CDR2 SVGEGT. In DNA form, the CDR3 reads TGTGCCAGCAGCCGCACGGAGACCCAGTACTTC. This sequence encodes CASSRTETQYF.

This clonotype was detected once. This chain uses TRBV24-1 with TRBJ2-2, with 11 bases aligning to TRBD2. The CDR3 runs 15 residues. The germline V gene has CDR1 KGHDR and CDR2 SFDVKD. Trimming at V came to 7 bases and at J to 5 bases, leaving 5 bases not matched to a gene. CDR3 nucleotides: TGTGCCACCAGGGGAGTAGCGGGAGGGACCGGGGAGCTGTTTTTT. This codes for CATRGVAGGTGELFF.